The 15 T cell receptor beta chains reported below all come from one sample, sequenced in a study of radiation and T cells in renal cell carcinoma. Time point defined: blood 4 weeks post-SBRT, at nephrectomy. Treatment noted: 15 Gy SBRT to primary tumor, nephrectomy 4 weeks later. TCRdb keeps only in-frame clones here, not all; method: immunoSEQ multiplex PCR. The sample shows some 100,000 clones, 84% of them seen only once. The material sequenced was blood, taken from a patient whose treatment included radiotherapy and nephrectomy. These receptor sequences come from a man in his sixties with renal cell carcinoma.

The rearrangement links TRBV27 to TRBJ2-2, with 9 nucleotides matching TRBD2. In germline, CDR1 is MNHEY, CDR2 SMNVEV (reference sequence). Trimming took 3 bases from V and 7 from J; bases not matched to a gene: 9. The CDR3 totals 16 residues. The CDR3 nucleotides read TGTGCCAGCAGTTTTCGAGGCGGGAGGGGCCACGGGGAGCTGTTTTTT. It encodes CASSFRGGRGHGELFF.

The V and J genes are TRBV2 and TRBJ2-3; D is possibly TRBD1 (7 bases). With 4 bases removed from V and 1 base from J, the gap between germline ends came to 12 bases. The germline V gene has CDR1 SNHLY and CDR2 FYNNEI. The CDR3 is made up of 15 amino acids. In nucleotides, the CDR3 is TGTGCCAGCAGTGCGGCCAGGGGGGGCACAGATACGCAGTATTTT. Its translation is CASSAARGGTDTQYF. Variable domain in full (rest from reference TRBV2 and TRBJ2-3): EPEVTQTPSHQVTQMGQEVILRCVPISNHLYFYWYRQILGQKVEFLVSFYNNEISEKSEIFDDQFSVERPDGSNFTLKIRSTKLEDSAMYFCASSAARGGTDTQYFGPGTRLTVL.

The chain carries TRBV5-4 and TRBJ1-6; TRBD1 might be the D (5 bases). CDR3 size: 15 residues. The V end was cut by 3 bases, the J end by 16 bases, with 23 bases between. CDR1 and CDR2 from the germline V gene are SGHNT and YYREEE (reference sequence). CDR3 bases: TGTGCCAGCAGCTCCGCCATGAGGGGCAGCACCCCTCTCCACTTT. It translates to CASSSAMRGSTPLHF.

DNA of the CDR3: TGCAGCGTTGAAGATAGAACAGGGCCCATGAACACTGAAGCTTTCTTT. Amino acid sequence: CSVEDRTGPMNTEAFF. The rearrangement links TRBV29-1 to TRBJ1-1, with a possible D match to TRBD1 (6 bases). This CDR3 contains 16 residues. V dropped 0 bases and J dropped 0 bases, with 14 bases sitting between them. The V gene's germline CDR1 is SQVTM and CDR2 ANQGSEA. The whole variable domain, filled in from reference TRBV29-1 and TRBJ1-1, reads SAVISQKPSRDICQRGTSLTIQCQVDSQVTMMFWYRQQPGQSLTLIATANQGSEATYESGFVIDKFPISRPNLTFSTLTVSNMSPEDSSIYLCSVEDRTGPMNTEAFFGQGTRLTVV.

The V gene is TRBV4-1, the J gene TRBJ1-2, with D perhaps matching TRBD1 (6 bases). The CDR3 consists of 16 residues. CDR1 is MGHRA and CDR2 is YSYEKL in the germline V gene. V dropped 3 bases and J dropped 0 bases, with 14 bases sitting between them. The CDR3 nucleotides are TGCGCCAGCAGCCATATCCCGGACAGAGCTAACTATGGCTACACCTTC. It specifies CASSHIPDRANYGYTF.

This clone was seen only once. J is TRBJ1-4 and V is TRBV28; TRBD1 agrees at 7 bases. Unmatched junction bases numbered 5, after V lost 5 bases and J lost 2 bases. The V gene's germline CDR1 is MDHEN and CDR2 SYDVKM. The CDR3 is 15 residues long. The CDR3 region has the DNA TGTGCCAGCAGTACTACAGGGGCCACTAATGAAAAACTGTTTTTT. Encoded protein: CASSTTGATNEKLFF.

The chain has TRBV29-1 and TRBJ1-1; perhaps TRBD1 as D (6 bases). The CDR3 length is 12 residues. Trimming took off 4 bases at V and 5 bases at J, with 11 bases between the two ends. CDR1 is SQVTM and CDR2 is ANQGSEA in the germline V gene. This CDR3 reads CSVGRGPTEAFF. Written as DNA, the CDR3 is TGCAGCGTTGGGCGGGGGCCAACTGAAGCTTTCTTT.

Details on this clone: The junction differs from germline at one of its ends, possibly a read error. The CDR3 DNA reads as TGTGCCAGCAGTTCGGGATTGTTTAGAGTTGAGAAGTTCTTC. This codes for CASSSGLFRVEKFF. The gene calls are TRBV28 and TRBJ2-1, with D perhaps TRBD2 (5 bases). This CDR3 has 14 residues. CDR1 and CDR2 from the germline V gene are MDHEN and SYDVKM.

The count of this clone is one. The CDR3 loop is CASSHNRQDNEQFF. In DNA, the CDR3 is TGTGCCAGCAGCCACAACCGACAGGACAATGAGCAGTTCTTC. J is TRBJ2-1 and V is TRBV4-2; perhaps TRBD1 as D (6 bases). The CDR3 has 14 residues. Trimming stripped 3 bases from V and 5 bases from J, with 11 bases between. Germline CDR1 LGHNA, CDR2 YNFKEQ.

CDR3 in amino acids: CASSFSGRTDEQYF. The CDR3 nucleotides are TGTGCCAGCAGCTTTAGCGGGAGGACCGACGAGCAGTACTTC. The genes are TRBV5-4 and TRBJ2-7; 10 nucleotides align to TRBD2. The junction had 4 bases not matched to a gene; V was cut back by 2 bases and J by 5 bases. The CDR3 loop spans 14 amino acids. Per germline, CDR1 SGHNT and CDR2 YYREEE (reference sequence). The whole variable domain, remainder taken from reference TRBV5-4 and TRBJ2-7, is ETGVTQSPTHLIKTRGQQVTLRCSSQSGHNTVSWYQQALGQGPQFIFQYYREEENGRGNFPPRFSGLQFPNYSSELNVNALELDDSALYLCASSFSGRTDEQYFGPGTRLTVT.

The chain couples TRBV29-1 to TRBJ2-7, with D unclear. Germline assignment: CDR1 SQVTM and CDR2 ANQGSEA. The CDR3 runs 12 residues. Trimming removed 1 base from V and 6 bases from J, with 10 bases in between. CDR3 loop: CSVEGEGVEQYF. CDR3 in DNA: TGCAGCGTTGAAGGGGAAGGAGTCGAGCAGTACTTC.

This sequence joins TRBV5-6 and TRBJ2-1, with no clear D. The CDR3 is made up of 13 amino acids. Germline CDR1 is SGHDT and CDR2 is YYEEEE. Deletions cut 6 bases from V and 4 bases from J, with 11 bases between. CDR3 loop: CASTPVGYNEQFF. In DNA, the CDR3 is TGTGCCAGCACCCCTGTCGGGTACAATGAGCAGTTCTTC.

This chain uses TRBV15 with TRBJ2-7; perhaps TRBD2 as D (6 bases). Germline V gives CDR1 LNHNV, CDR2 YYDKDF (reference sequence). This CDR3 comprises 14 residues. Trimming took off 6 bases at V and 0 bases at J, with 12 bases between the two ends. Here the CDR3 DNA reads TGTGCCACCAGACGAGGGACTTCCTCCTACGAGCAGTACTTC. This translates into CATRRGTSSYEQYF.

This chain links TRBV27 with TRBJ2-5; D gene unclear. The CDR3 extends over 16 amino acids. Trimming cost V 0 bases and J 1 base, with 12 bases left between them. Germline CDR1 reads MNHEY; CDR2 reads SMNVEV (reference sequence). CDR3 DNA: TGTGCCAGCAGTTTATCCCCGTACTTACCCCAAGAGACCCAGTACTTC. Translation: CASSLSPYLPQETQYF.

The V call is TRBV7-2, the J call TRBJ1-5, with D possibly matching TRBD1 (5 bases). Trimming pared 5 bases from V and 5 bases from J, leaving 10 bases between. From germline, CDR1 is SGHTA and CDR2 FQGNSA. The CDR3 sequence is 13 residues long. CDR3 amino acids: CASSPRGDQPQHF. CDR3 nucleotide sequence: TGTGCCAGCAGCCCTAGGGGAGATCAGCCCCAGCATTTT.